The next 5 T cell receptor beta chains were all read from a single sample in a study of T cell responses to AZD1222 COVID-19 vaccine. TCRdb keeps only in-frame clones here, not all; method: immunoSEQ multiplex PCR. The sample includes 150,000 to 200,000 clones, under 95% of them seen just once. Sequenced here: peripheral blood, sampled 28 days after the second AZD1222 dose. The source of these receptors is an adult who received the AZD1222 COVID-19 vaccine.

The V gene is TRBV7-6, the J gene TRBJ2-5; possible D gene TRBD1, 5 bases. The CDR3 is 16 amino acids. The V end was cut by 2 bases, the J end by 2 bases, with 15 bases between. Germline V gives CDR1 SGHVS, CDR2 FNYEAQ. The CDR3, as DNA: TGTGCCAGCAGCTTAAGGCATGGGGCACCGCAAGAGACCCAGTACTTC. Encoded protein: CASSLRHGAPQETQYF.

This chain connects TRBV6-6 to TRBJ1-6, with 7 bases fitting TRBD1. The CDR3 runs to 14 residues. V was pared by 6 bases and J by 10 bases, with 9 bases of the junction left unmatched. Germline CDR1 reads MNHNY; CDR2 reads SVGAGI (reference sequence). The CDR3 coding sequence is TGTGCCAGCAGGACGACAGGGAGAGGATCACCCCTCCACTTT. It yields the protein CASRTTGRGSPLHF.

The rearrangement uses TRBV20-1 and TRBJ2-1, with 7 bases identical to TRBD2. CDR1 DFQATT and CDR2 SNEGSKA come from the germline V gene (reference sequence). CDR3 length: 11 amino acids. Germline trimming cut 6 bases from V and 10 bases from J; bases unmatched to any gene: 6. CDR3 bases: TGCAGTGCACAGCGGGGAGCCGAGCAGTTCTTC. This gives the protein CSAQRGAEQFF.

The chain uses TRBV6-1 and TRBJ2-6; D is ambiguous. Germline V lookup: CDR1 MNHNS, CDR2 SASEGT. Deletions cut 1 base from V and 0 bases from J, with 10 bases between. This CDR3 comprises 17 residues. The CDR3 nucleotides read TGTGCCAGCAGTGAAGGGGCAATGGTCTCTGGGGCCAACGTCCTGACTTTC. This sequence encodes CASSEGAMVSGANVLTF.

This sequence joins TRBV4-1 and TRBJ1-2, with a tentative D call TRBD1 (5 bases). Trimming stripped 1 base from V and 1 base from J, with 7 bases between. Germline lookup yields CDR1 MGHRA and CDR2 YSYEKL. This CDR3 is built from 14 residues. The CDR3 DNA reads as TGCGCCAGCAGCCAAGCACAGGATAACTATGGCTACACCTTC. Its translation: CASSQAQDNYGYTF.